A single sample is the source of the 9 T cell receptor beta chains below, sequenced in a study of response to subunit inactivated influenza vaccine. Via MiXCR, TCRdb re-called the RT-PCR reads, giving one row per CDR3 protein. Of about 310,000 distinct CDR3 sequences listed, 22% were seen once; the top ten hold about 9.4%. The sample consisted of PBMCs from blood, taken approximately 22 months after vaccination. The receptors here all came from a man aged 45 to 70 who received an inactivated influenza vaccine.

This clonotype turned up a few times. The chain links TRBV7-9 to TRBJ1-1; D uncertain. In germline, CDR1 is SEHNR, CDR2 FQNEAQ (reference sequence). Deletions cut 5 bases from V and 2 bases from J, with 12 bases between. The CDR3 is 14 residues long. The CDR3 region is CASSHWGVNTEAFF. For the CDR3, the DNA is TGTGCCAGCAGCCACTGGGGAGTTAACACTGAAGCTTTCTTT.

The rearrangement joins TRBV20-1 to TRBJ1-2; tentative D call: TRBD1 (5 bases). The germline gives CDR1 DFQATT, CDR2 SNEGSKA (reference sequence). The germline V and J ends were trimmed by 5 bases and 4 bases, with 17 bases remaining between them. The CDR3 is 14 residues long. The CDR3 loop reads CSAGATANPYGYTF. CDR3 nucleotide sequence: TGCAGTGCTGGGGCAACGGCAAACCCCTATGGCTACACCTTC.

The rearrangement links TRBV12-3 or TRBV12-4 to TRBJ1-2; tentatively, D is TRBD1 (5 bases). The V gene lost 1 base and the J gene lost 8 bases, with 11 bases spanning the gap. The CDR3 runs 13 residues. The CDR3: CASSLEKGRGYTF. The CDR3 nucleotides read TGTGCCAGCAGTTTAGAAAAGGGGAGAGGCTACACCTTC.

This clonotype was seen more than once but under ten times. The chain uses TRBV3-1 and TRBJ2-7, with D perhaps TRBD2 (6 bases). This CDR3 comprises 13 residues. Germline V gene sequence: CDR1 LGHDT, CDR2 YNNKEL (reference sequence). V lost 1 base to trimming and J lost 6 bases, with 10 bases between them. As DNA, the CDR3 is TGTGCCAGCAGCCAAGTCGGCGGGACCGAGCAGTACTTC. Its translation: CASSQVGGTEQYF.

The chain uses TRBV12-3 or TRBV12-4 and TRBJ2-5; D gene ambiguous. The length of the CDR3 is 15 residues. Between the trimmed V and J ends, which lost 0 bases and 5 bases, there was a span of 13 bases. The chain's CDR3 is CASSLASSTGETQYF. The CDR3 DNA is TGTGCCAGCAGTTTAGCTTCCAGCACGGGCGAGACCCAGTACTTC.

The rearrangement joins TRBV9 to TRBJ2-2; TRBD1 might be the D (6 bases). This CDR3 region has 15 residues. V was cut by 3 bases and J by 7 bases, with 16 bases left in between. Germline V gene sequence: CDR1 SGDLS, CDR2 YYNGEE. The CDR3 loop reads CASSDTGKFDGELFF. The DNA of the CDR3 is TGTGCCAGCAGCGATACAGGGAAGTTCGACGGGGAGCTGTTTTTT.

This sequence joins TRBV15 and TRBJ1-5, with unresolved D. Trimming took off 1 base at V and 6 bases at J, with 13 bases between the two ends. Germline V gene lookup returns CDR1 LNHNV and CDR2 YYDKDF (reference sequence). This CDR3 comprises 15 residues. CDR3 in amino acids: CATSRGIGRLQPQHF. CDR3 nucleotides: TGTGCCACCAGCAGAGGGATAGGGAGACTTCAGCCCCAGCATTTT.

The J gene is TRBJ2-7, the V gene TRBV12-3 or TRBV12-4, with a possible D match to TRBD2 (6 bases). This CDR3 is built from 14 residues. Trimming pared 6 bases from V and 1 base from J, leaving 13 bases between. The CDR3 region has the DNA TGTGCCAGCAGACGGATCGGGGGATCCTACGAGCAGTACTTC. Residues: CASRRIGGSYEQYF.

This chain links TRBV27 with TRBJ2-3; D is unresolved. The germline gives CDR1 MNHEY, CDR2 SMNVEV (reference sequence). V was clipped by 3 bases and J by 0 bases, with 13 bases between them. The CDR3 is 16 amino acids. CDR3 in DNA: TGTGCCAGCAGTTTCGTTGGAGTTACTAGCACAGATACGCAGTATTTT. This translates into CASSFVGVTSTDTQYF.